One and the same sample provided the 5 T cell receptor beta chains below, sequenced in a study of T cells in Graves' hyperthyroidism and ophthalmopathy. Regions amplified from RNA transcripts were the TCR beta CDR3 regions. With the HTBI primer set, the TCR CDR3 went through a first round of RT-PCR. MiXCR, run by TCRdb on the multiplex PCR reads, gives a single entry per CDR3 protein. The profile shows hundreds of thousands of distinct CDR3 sequences, less than 15% of them singletons. Sequencing used blood. These receptors all stem from a woman between 18 and 29 years old with Graves' hyperthyroidism.

Ten or more counts support this clonotype. This rearrangement joins TRBV3-1 to TRBJ1-4; D gene unclear. V was shortened by 0 bases and J by 7 bases, with 12 bases between the two germline ends. CDR1 LGHDT and CDR2 YNNKEL come from the germline V gene (reference sequence). The length of the CDR3 is 15 residues. Written as DNA, the CDR3 is TGTGCCAGCAGCCAAGATGGTCAGTTTCGTGAAAAACTGTTTTTT. Protein product: CASSQDGQFREKLFF.

This clonotype has more than one count but fewer than ten. The chain carries TRBV6-5 and TRBJ1-5, with D perhaps matching TRBD1 (5 bases). Germline CDR1 reads MNHEY; CDR2 reads SVGAGI. V gave up 6 bases and J gave up 0 bases, with 12 bases separating them. The CDR3 loop spans 15 amino acids. The CDR3 nucleotides read TGTGCCAGCAGATACGACAGATATAGCAATCAGCCCCAGCATTTT. This sequence encodes CASRYDRYSNQPQHF.

The table lists this clonotype with many counts. The chain has TRBV2 and TRBJ1-3, with D hard to call. The CDR3 loop spans 16 amino acids. The germline V and J ends were trimmed by 4 bases and 0 bases, with 13 bases remaining between them. In germline, CDR1 is SNHLY, CDR2 FYNNEI. CDR3 region: CASSGTGQSSGNTIYF. The DNA of the CDR3 is TGTGCCAGCAGTGGGACGGGTCAGAGCTCTGGAAACACCATATATTTT.

This clonotype has a handful of counts. The chain links TRBV2 to TRBJ1-2, with 8 positions matching TRBD1. Germline CDR1 and CDR2: SNHLY and FYNNEI. V trimming: 10 bases; J trimming: 11 bases; junction bases outside the gene matches: 15. The CDR3 covers 13 residues. The CDR3 DNA reads as TGTGCCACCACCGGGACAGGTAGCCTTGGGTACACCTTC. Its translation is CATTGTGSLGYTF.

This clonotype was counted at least ten times. The chain has TRBV6-1 and TRBJ2-7; TRBD2 agrees at 7 bases. Germline loops: CDR1 MNHNS, CDR2 SASEGT. This CDR3 region has 15 residues. J gave up 5 bases and V 6 bases, and 13 bases lay outside the gene matches. DNA of the CDR3: TGTGCCAGCAGGCCCGACCAGGCCGGGGGGAACGAGCAGTACTTC. The encoded protein is CASRPDQAGGNEQYF.